This entry lists 7 T cell receptor beta chains sequenced from one sample in a study of early T cells in non-severe SARS-CoV-2 infection. TCRdb passed the 5' RACE reads through MiXCR, listing each CDR3 protein once. The sample consists of tens of thousands of distinct CDR3 sequences, more than 8.5% of them appearing once. The sample consisted of whole blood. These receptors were obtained from an adult who was a healthcare worker with PCR-confirmed SARS-CoV-2 infection or an uninfected control (not recorded which).

The rearrangement joins TRBV6-6 to TRBJ1-5; D may be TRBD1 (6 bases). Germline-derived CDR1 and CDR2 are MNHNY and SVGAGI (reference sequence). This CDR3 spans 15 amino acids. Trimming took 5 bases from V and 0 from J, leaving 11 bases between them. DNA for the CDR3: TGTGCCAGCAGTGTAGGGGGGGGTAGCAATCAGCCCCAGCATTTT. Its translation: CASSVGGGSNQPQHF.

This clonotype has ten or more counts. The genes are TRBV27 and TRBJ1-6; D gene uncertain. The CDR3 is 13 residues long. V gave up 5 bases and J gave up 9 bases, with 11 bases separating them. Germline CDR1 MNHEY, CDR2 SMNVEV (reference sequence). CDR3 bases: TGTGCCAGCAGTGAGGGAACCGGTTCACCCCTCCACTTT. This encodes CASSEGTGSPLHF.

This clonotype was seen at least ten times. The rearrangement links TRBV28 to TRBJ2-7; 10 bases match TRBD2. CDR1 is MDHEN and CDR2 is SYDVKM in the germline V gene. The ends lost 5 bases at V and 1 base at J; junction bases unmatched: 8. The CDR3 consists of 16 residues. This CDR3 reads CASSGVNSGRSYEQYF. In DNA form, the CDR3 reads TGTGCCAGCAGTGGAGTAAATAGCGGGAGGTCCTACGAGCAGTACTTC.

This clonotype was recorded many times. CDR3 amino acids: CATSDRRGYTGELFF. In DNA, the CDR3 is TGTGCCACCAGTGACCGGAGGGGCTACACCGGGGAGCTGTTTTTT. The V call is TRBV24-1, the J call TRBJ2-2; possible D gene TRBD2, 6 bases. The ends were cut back, 4 bases at V and 3 bases at J, with 11 bases in the middle. Germline V gene data show CDR1 as KGHDR and CDR2 as SFDVKD. The CDR3 sequence is 15 residues long.

This clonotype came up a few times. This chain uses TRBV7-2 with TRBJ2-5; TRBD2 matches at 7 bases. Germline-derived CDR1 and CDR2 are SGHTA and FQGNSA. Germline trimming cut 5 bases from V and 3 bases from J; bases unmatched to any gene: 3. This CDR3 has 13 residues. CDR3 amino acids: CASSPGGEETQYF. The CDR3 coding sequence is TGTGCCAGCAGCCCGGGGGGAGAAGAGACCCAGTACTTC.

This clonotype has more than one count but fewer than ten. The rearrangement joins TRBV5-1 to TRBJ1-1; the D is unclear. Germline values: CDR1 SGHRS, CDR2 YFSETQ. Deletions cut 6 bases from V and 3 bases from J, with 12 bases between. This CDR3 has 13 amino acids. CDR3 amino acids: CASTQTRDTEAFF. The CDR3 coding sequence is TGCGCCAGCACCCAAACTAGGGACACTGAAGCTTTCTTT.

The J gene is TRBJ2-5, the V gene TRBV6-5; TRBD2 matches at 8 bases. The CDR3 length is 15 residues. V shed 6 bases, J shed 2 bases, and the junction held 8 bases outside the gene matches. CDR1 MNHEY and CDR2 SVGAGI come from the germline V gene. The CDR3 DNA follows: TGTGCCAGCAGGCTTCCGGGACTAGGTCAAGAGACCCAGTACTTC. Its protein product is CASRLPGLGQETQYF.